What follows describes a single T cell receptor (beta chain). The germline CDR1 and CDR2 sequences are KGHSH and LQKENI. Unmatched junction bases numbered 11, after V lost 4 bases and J lost 4 bases. This CDR3 is built from 16 residues. Using immunoSEQ multiplex PCR, the repertoire was profiled, and TCRdb retains in-frame clones only, with some absent. The repertoire has approximately 120,000 clones, 80% to 90% of them found once; the top ten carry 7.9%. The source of the sample is a study of blood T cell repertoires in COVID-19. Source material: peripheral blood. This TCR derives from a woman older than 75 with active or convalescent COVID-19. The rearrangement links TRBV18 to TRBJ1-1; TRBD1 aligns across 8 bases. The CDR3 is CASSRNAGQASTEAFF. The DNA for the CDR3 is TGTGCCAGCTCACGGAACGCGGGACAGGCGAGCACTGAAGCTTTCTTT.